These 7 T cell receptor beta chains share one sample of origin, sequenced in a study of OX40 agonist ivuxolimab in advanced cancers. The protocol was immunoSEQ multiplex PCR, while the TCRdb copy is restricted to in-frame clones and leaves out a portion. The sample holds under 65,000 clones, about 88% seen once. Here the sequenced sample was CD4+ or CD8+ T cells sorted from blood, taken in a trial of the OX40 agonist ivuxolimab. Source of these receptors: an adult with an advanced solid tumor such as melanoma, head and neck, liver or kidney cancer.

This clone was observed a handful of times. For the CDR3, the DNA is TGTGCCAGCAGAATGACAGCCTACAATGAGCAGTTCTTC. Amino acids: CASRMTAYNEQFF. V gene TRBV2 combines with J gene TRBJ2-1; possibly TRBD1 for D (5 bases). Trimming left V 6 bases short and J 2 bases short, with 8 bases between. The CDR3 consists of 13 residues. CDR1 is SNHLY, CDR2 FYNNEI, per germline.

This clone has only one observation. V usage is TRBV19 and J usage is TRBJ1-5; weak D call: TRBD1 (5 bases). This CDR3 has 14 amino acids. V lost 7 bases to trimming and J lost 4 bases, with 14 bases between them. CDR1 and CDR2 (germline): LNHDA, SQIVND (reference sequence). CDR3 DNA: TGTGCCAGTACAGAGGGGAATGTGAATCAGCCCCAGCATTTT. Protein sequence: CASTEGNVNQPQHF.

J is TRBJ1-3 and V is TRBV10-3; D not certain. The length of the CDR3 is 17 residues. Germline values: CDR1 ENHRY, CDR2 SYGVKD. The V gene lost 3 bases and the J gene lost 0 bases, with 15 bases spanning the gap. CDR3 sequence (DNA): TGTGCCATCAGTGAAGTGGACCCCGACCTCTCTGGAAACACCATATATTTT. Amino acids: CAISEVDPDLSGNTIYF.

The chain uses TRBV9 and TRBJ2-1; D tentatively fits TRBD1 or TRBD2 (6 bases each). Germline lookup yields CDR1 SGDLS and CDR2 YYNGEE. V was shortened by 2 bases and J by 8 bases, with 23 bases between the two germline ends. This CDR3 has 17 amino acids. CDR3 nucleotide sequence: TGTGCCAGCAGCGTGGGGGGCCCCTCAGGCCCGCGTGATGAGCAGTTCTTC. This codes for CASSVGGPSGPRDEQFF.

This clone turned up a few times. This sequence joins TRBV29-1 and TRBJ2-5, with 10 bases identical to TRBD2. The V segment lost 4 bases and the J segment 3 bases; nucleotides outside the gene matches: 5. The length of the CDR3 is 14 residues. Germline V gives CDR1 SQVTM, CDR2 ANQGSEA. CDR3 in DNA: TGCAGCGTTGTTAGAGCGGGGGGGAAAGAGACCCAGTACTTC. It is translated as CSVVRAGGKETQYF.

V and J are TRBV14 and TRBJ1-1, with a possible D match to TRBD1 (5 bases). The ends were cut back, 1 base at V and 7 bases at J, with 10 bases in the middle. Germline CDR1 reads SGHDN; CDR2 reads FVKESK. This CDR3 region has 13 residues. The CDR3 region has the DNA TGTGCCAGCAGCCAAGCTTTTAGGGGTGAAGCTTTCTTT. Its protein is CASSQAFRGEAFF.

The rearrangement joins TRBV11-3 to TRBJ2-3; 7 bases fit TRBD2. With V trimmed by 3 bases and J by 1 base, 4 bases remained unmatched. CDR3 size: 15 residues. The germline V gene has CDR1 SGHNT and CDR2 YENEEA. The CDR3 DNA sequence: TGTGCCAGCAGCTTCCGGGGGGTCGGCACAGATACGCAGTATTTT. Translating gives CASSFRGVGTDTQYF.